This is a list of T cell receptor beta chains from one sample in a study of OX40 agonist ivuxolimab in advanced cancers. TCRdb's copy holds only in-frame clones and misses some; the assay was immunoSEQ multiplex PCR. The data show tens of thousands of clones, 70% to 90% seen once. The source material was CD4+ or CD8+ T cells sorted from blood, sampled in a trial of the OX40 agonist ivuxolimab. The origin of the receptors is an adult with an advanced solid tumor such as melanoma, head and neck, liver or kidney cancer. The CDR3 runs from the conserved cysteine through the conserved F or W. Fields, in order: CDR3 DNA, CDR3 protein, V gene, CDR3 length, clone size, D gene, J gene. A D gene is named only where the DNA matches it firmly. Only part of the rows carry a size: once, few, many, or a class if the clone is expanded.

DNA: TGTGCCAGCAGTTTACCTCCGGGACAGGGCTTCCACGAGCAGTACTTC
CDR3: CASSLPPGQGFHEQYF
V: TRBV27
length: 16
size: NA
D: TRBD1
J: TRBJ2-7

DNA: TGTGCCAGCGCCGGGACAGGGCTCACAGATACGCAGTATTTT
CDR3: CASAGTGLTDTQYF
V: TRBV2
length: 14
size: NA
D: TRBD1
J: TRBJ2-3

DNA: TGTGCCAGCAGCTTAGAGGCAGGGGGGAGGCAAGAGACCCAGTACTTC
CDR3: CASSLEAGGRQETQYF
V: TRBV13
length: 16
size: NA
D: NA
J: TRBJ2-5

DNA: TGCGCCAGCAGCTTTACCCAGGGGGCGGATGGCTACACCTTC
CDR3: CASSFTQGADGYTF
V: TRBV5-1
length: 14
size: NA
D: TRBD1
J: TRBJ1-2

DNA: TGTGCCAGCAGTAATCGACAGGGGGCGCAGCAGTTCTTC
CDR3: CASSNRQGAQQFF
V: TRBV6-5
length: 13
size: NA
D: TRBD1
J: TRBJ2-1

DNA: TGCGCCAGCAGCCAAGATACTACCGCGAGTAGGTTGTCCACAGATACGCAGTATTTT
CDR3: CASSQDTTASRLSTDTQYF
V: TRBV4-3
length: 19
size: NA
D: NA
J: TRBJ2-3

DNA: TGTGCCAGCAGCTACTCGAGGGTGGGCACTGAAGCTTTCTTT
CDR3: CASSYSRVGTEAFF
V: TRBV7-2
length: 14
size: NA
D: NA
J: TRBJ1-1

DNA: TGTGCCAGCAGTTGGAAGGGGACAGGCCTAACGCCCCAGCATTTT
CDR3: CASSWKGTGLTPQHF
V: TRBV27
length: 15
size: NA
D: TRBD1
J: TRBJ1-5

DNA: TGTGCCAGCAGCTTAGGATCAGCCCCCAATACGCAGTATTTT
CDR3: CASSLGSAPNTQYF
V: TRBV7-6
length: 14
size: NA
D: NA
J: TRBJ2-3

DNA: TGCGCCAGCAGCCAAGACACCGGGACTAGCCGTAACAATGAGCAGTTCTTC
CDR3: CASSQDTGTSRNNEQFF
V: TRBV4-3
length: 17
size: few
D: TRBD2
J: TRBJ2-1

DNA: TGCGCCAGCAGCGGGACTAGCGGGTCCTCCTACGAGCAGTACTTC
CDR3: CASSGTSGSSYEQYF
V: TRBV4-3
length: 15
size: NA
D: TRBD2
J: TRBJ2-7

DNA: TGTGCTAGTGGAGGGACAGTAAATCAGCCCCAGCATTTT
CDR3: CASGGTVNQPQHF
V: TRBV12-5
length: 13
size: NA
D: TRBD1
J: TRBJ1-5

DNA: TGCAGCGTTGAAGAGCCTGTGAAGGGCTACACCTTC
CDR3: CSVEEPVKGYTF
V: TRBV29-1
length: 12
size: NA
D: NA
J: TRBJ1-2

DNA: TGTGCCAGCAGCCCCAGGGACAGGGAAAACGAGCAGTACTTC
CDR3: CASSPRDRENEQYF
V: TRBV11-2
length: 14
size: NA
D: TRBD1
J: TRBJ2-7

DNA: TGTGCCAGCAGTTTATCGGGCAGATTGAACACTGAAGCTTTCTTT
CDR3: CASSLSGRLNTEAFF
V: TRBV27
length: 15
size: NA
D: NA
J: TRBJ1-1

DNA: TGTGCCAGCAGCGATAGCGGGGGGGCGTTCGAGCAGTACTTC
CDR3: CASSDSGGAFEQYF
V: TRBV9
length: 14
size: NA
D: TRBD2
J: TRBJ2-7

DNA: TGCAGCGTTGAACCTCGACAGGGTACGTTCCATCGCTACACCTTC
CDR3: CSVEPRQGTFHRYTF
V: TRBV29-1
length: 15
size: NA
D: TRBD1
J: TRBJ1-2

DNA: TGTGCCAGCAGCTTACAAGCGGGGGGCTCGGAGACCCAGTACTTC
CDR3: CASSLQAGGSETQYF
V: TRBV7-2
length: 15
size: NA
D: TRBD2
J: TRBJ2-5

DNA: TGTGCCAGCAGCGCACAGACAGCTGGCTACACCTTC
CDR3: CASSAQTAGYTF
V: TRBV9
length: 12
size: NA
D: NA
J: TRBJ1-2

DNA: TGTGCCAGCAGCGCCCCTGACAGGGAGACTGAAGCTTTCTTT
CDR3: CASSAPDRETEAFF
V: TRBV9
length: 14
size: NA
D: TRBD1
J: TRBJ1-1

DNA: TGTGCCAGCAGCTCCAGCGAGTTCTACACTGAAGCTTTCTTT
CDR3: CASSSSEFYTEAFF
V: TRBV7-9
length: 14
size: NA
D: NA
J: TRBJ1-1

DNA: TGTGCCAGCAGCTTAAGCTCCGAGGCGGCATGGCGCTACACCTTC
CDR3: CASSLSSEAAWRYTF
V: TRBV7-9
length: 15
size: NA
D: NA
J: TRBJ1-2